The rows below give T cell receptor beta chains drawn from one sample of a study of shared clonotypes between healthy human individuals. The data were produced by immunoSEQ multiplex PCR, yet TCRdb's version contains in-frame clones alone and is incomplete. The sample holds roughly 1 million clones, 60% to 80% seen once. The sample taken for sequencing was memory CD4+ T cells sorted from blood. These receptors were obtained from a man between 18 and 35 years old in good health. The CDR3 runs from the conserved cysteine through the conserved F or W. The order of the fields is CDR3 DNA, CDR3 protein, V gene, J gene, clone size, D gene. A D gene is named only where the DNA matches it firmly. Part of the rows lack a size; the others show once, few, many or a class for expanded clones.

CDR3nt: TGCGCCAGCAGCTTGGGTAAGGGAGGCCCAGATACGCAGTATTTT
CDR3aa: CASSLGKGGPDTQYF
v_gene: TRBV5-1
j_gene: TRBJ2-3
abundance: NA
d_gene: NA

CDR3nt: TGTGCCAGCAGCTTGTTGGGACAGGGGGTCTATGGCTACACCTTC
CDR3aa: CASSLLGQGVYGYTF
v_gene: TRBV5-8
j_gene: TRBJ1-2
abundance: few
d_gene: TRBD1

CDR3nt: TGCGCCAGCAGCTTTTTGCAGGGAGCAGATACGCAGTATTTT
CDR3aa: CASSFLQGADTQYF
v_gene: TRBV5-1
j_gene: TRBJ2-3
abundance: NA
d_gene: NA

CDR3nt: TGTGCCAGCAGCTTAAGGGGGATACAAGAGACCCAGTACTTC
CDR3aa: CASSLRGIQETQYF
v_gene: TRBV5-6
j_gene: TRBJ2-5
abundance: NA
d_gene: NA

CDR3nt: TGTGCCCCTGGGGAGGCCTACGAGCAGTACTTC
CDR3aa: CAPGEAYEQYF
v_gene: TRBV6-4
j_gene: TRBJ2-7
abundance: NA
d_gene: NA

CDR3nt: TGTGCCAGCTACCAAAGGGGGCGACGGGACGAGCAGTACTTC
CDR3aa: CASYQRGRRDEQYF
v_gene: TRBV6-1
j_gene: TRBJ2-7
abundance: NA
d_gene: TRBD1

CDR3nt: TGTGCCAGCAGTTCCGGCGAGAAGCGGGAGGGAAACGAGCAGTACTTC
CDR3aa: CASSSGEKREGNEQYF
v_gene: TRBV27
j_gene: TRBJ2-7
abundance: NA
d_gene: TRBD2

CDR3nt: TGTGCCAGCAGGGAACAGGGCCGCACCGGGGAGCTGTTTTTT
CDR3aa: CASREQGRTGELFF
v_gene: TRBV28
j_gene: TRBJ2-2
abundance: NA
d_gene: NA

CDR3nt: TGTGCCAGCAGCCCGCGGACAGGGGGCTATGAAGAGCAGTTCTTC
CDR3aa: CASSPRTGGYEEQFF
v_gene: TRBV5-4
j_gene: TRBJ2-1
abundance: NA
d_gene: TRBD1

CDR3nt: TGTGCCAGCAGCAAGACTAGCGGAAGCACAGATACGCAGTATTTT
CDR3aa: CASSKTSGSTDTQYF
v_gene: TRBV5-4
j_gene: TRBJ2-3
abundance: NA
d_gene: TRBD2

CDR3nt: TGCGCCAGCAGCCAACCTTACTCGAGCGGGATAGCGAATGAGCAGTTCTTC
CDR3aa: CASSQPYSSGIANEQFF
v_gene: TRBV4-1
j_gene: TRBJ2-1
abundance: NA
d_gene: TRBD2

CDR3nt: TGTGCCAGCAGCTTGGCCGAAGCGGGAGGCGCCGGGGAGCTGTTTTTT
CDR3aa: CASSLAEAGGAGELFF
v_gene: TRBV5-4
j_gene: TRBJ2-2
abundance: NA
d_gene: TRBD2

CDR3nt: TGTGCCAGCAGTCCCCCCTGGGGGACAGCCTACGAGCAGTACTTC
CDR3aa: CASSPPWGTAYEQYF
v_gene: TRBV28
j_gene: TRBJ2-7
abundance: few
d_gene: TRBD1

CDR3nt: TGCGCCAGCAGCGGGGGGAGCACTAATGAAAAACTGTTTTTT
CDR3aa: CASSGGSTNEKLFF
v_gene: TRBV5-1
j_gene: TRBJ1-4
abundance: NA
d_gene: NA

CDR3nt: TGCGCCAGCAGCTTTAGACAGGCGAACACCGGGGAGCTGTTTTTT
CDR3aa: CASSFRQANTGELFF
v_gene: TRBV5-1
j_gene: TRBJ2-2
abundance: few
d_gene: NA

CDR3nt: TGTGCCAGCAGCGACCGGGACGGCTATGGCTACACCTTC
CDR3aa: CASSDRDGYGYTF
v_gene: TRBV9
j_gene: TRBJ1-2
abundance: NA
d_gene: NA

CDR3nt: TGTGCCAGCAGTTACTCGGCAGGGCTTTACGAGCAGTACTTC
CDR3aa: CASSYSAGLYEQYF
v_gene: TRBV6-6
j_gene: TRBJ2-7
abundance: NA
d_gene: NA

CDR3nt: TGTGCCAGCAGCTTACGGCAGGGGGACAATCAGCCCCAGCATTTT
CDR3aa: CASSLRQGDNQPQHF
v_gene: TRBV7-9
j_gene: TRBJ1-5
abundance: NA
d_gene: TRBD1

CDR3nt: TGTGCCAGCAGCTTAGCGTACATGAAGCTGGAGCAGTACTTC
CDR3aa: CASSLAYMKLEQYF
v_gene: TRBV7-2
j_gene: TRBJ2-7
abundance: once
d_gene: NA

CDR3nt: TGTGCCAGCAGCCGGGCCCCCAGGGGGTATGAGACCCAGTACTTC
CDR3aa: CASSRAPRGYETQYF
v_gene: TRBV7-2
j_gene: TRBJ2-5
abundance: many
d_gene: TRBD1

CDR3nt: TGTGCCAGCAGCTTAGCGGGAAGCGGGGGAGGGACAGATACGCAGTATTTT
CDR3aa: CASSLAGSGGGTDTQYF
v_gene: TRBV7-9
j_gene: TRBJ2-3
abundance: NA
d_gene: TRBD2

CDR3nt: TGTGCCAGCAGCCCGGGACAGGACACAGATACGCAGTATTTT
CDR3aa: CASSPGQDTDTQYF
v_gene: TRBV5-8
j_gene: TRBJ2-3
abundance: NA
d_gene: TRBD1

CDR3nt: TGTGCCAGTAATTTGGGACAGACCTACAATCAGCCCCAGCATTTT
CDR3aa: CASNLGQTYNQPQHF
v_gene: TRBV19
j_gene: TRBJ1-5
abundance: NA
d_gene: TRBD1

CDR3nt: TGCGCCAGCAGCTTGGAGGGGGGGCCCATAGATACGCAGTATTTT
CDR3aa: CASSLEGGPIDTQYF
v_gene: TRBV5-1
j_gene: TRBJ2-3
abundance: NA
d_gene: NA

CDR3nt: TGTGCCAGCAGACGGGGCGGGGGCAATCAGCCCCAGCATTTT
CDR3aa: CASRRGGGNQPQHF
v_gene: TRBV27
j_gene: TRBJ1-5
abundance: NA
d_gene: NA

CDR3nt: TGTGCCAGCACCCCCGGACAGGCGGTCGGAAACACCATATATTTT
CDR3aa: CASTPGQAVGNTIYF
v_gene: TRBV28
j_gene: TRBJ1-3
abundance: NA
d_gene: TRBD1

CDR3nt: TGTGCCAGCCTCCGGGGGACGGCGGGAGATACGCAGTATTTT
CDR3aa: CASLRGTAGDTQYF
v_gene: TRBV7-9
j_gene: TRBJ2-3
abundance: NA
d_gene: NA

CDR3nt: TGCGCCAGCAGCTTTAGTATCGGGACAGGGTTGACCGGGGAGCTGTTTTTT
CDR3aa: CASSFSIGTGLTGELFF
v_gene: TRBV5-1
j_gene: TRBJ2-2
abundance: NA
d_gene: TRBD1

CDR3nt: TGCGCCAGCAGGGGCCAGCCCCAGCATTTT
CDR3aa: CASRGQPQHF
v_gene: TRBV10-1
j_gene: TRBJ1-5
abundance: many
d_gene: NA

CDR3nt: TGTGCCAGCAGCTTCCAGGGGACTGGGGCCAACGTCCTGACTTTC
CDR3aa: CASSFQGTGANVLTF
v_gene: TRBV5-6
j_gene: TRBJ2-6
abundance: NA
d_gene: NA

CDR3nt: TGTGCCAGCAGCAAGGGCAGTAAGCAGTATTTT
CDR3aa: CASSKGSKQYF
v_gene: TRBV14
j_gene: TRBJ2-3
abundance: NA
d_gene: NA

CDR3nt: TGTGCCAGCAGCCGAGACACTAGCGGGAGAGGCCACGAGCAGTACTTC
CDR3aa: CASSRDTSGRGHEQYF
v_gene: TRBV5-4
j_gene: TRBJ2-7
abundance: NA
d_gene: TRBD2

CDR3nt: TGTGCCAGCAGTTCGCTTAGCGCTGAGCAGTTCTTC
CDR3aa: CASSSLSAEQFF
v_gene: TRBV6-5
j_gene: TRBJ2-1
abundance: NA
d_gene: NA

CDR3nt: TGTGCCAGCAGCTTATCGGAGGTCTCTGGCACTGAAGCTTTCTTT
CDR3aa: CASSLSEVSGTEAFF
v_gene: TRBV7-2
j_gene: TRBJ1-1
abundance: NA
d_gene: NA

CDR3nt: TGTGCCAGCAGCGTGTCGTCGGCAGGGACATTCCAGGACGAGCAGTACTTC
CDR3aa: CASSVSSAGTFQDEQYF
v_gene: TRBV9
j_gene: TRBJ2-7
abundance: NA
d_gene: NA

CDR3nt: TGTGCCAGCAGCTTATTTGGCACGACTAACTATGGCTACACCTTC
CDR3aa: CASSLFGTTNYGYTF
v_gene: TRBV7-9
j_gene: TRBJ1-2
abundance: once
d_gene: NA

CDR3nt: TGTGCCAGCAGCCGGGGTAGCGGGGGGATCTCCTACGAGCAGTACTTC
CDR3aa: CASSRGSGGISYEQYF
v_gene: TRBV7-2
j_gene: TRBJ2-7
abundance: NA
d_gene: TRBD2

CDR3nt: TGTGCCAGCAGCTTAGACGCTGCCGCTAACTATGGCTACACCTTC
CDR3aa: CASSLDAAANYGYTF
v_gene: TRBV11-2
j_gene: TRBJ1-2
abundance: once
d_gene: NA

CDR3nt: TGTGCCAGCAGTGACTCCGGACAGGGCGGAGATACGCAGTATTTT
CDR3aa: CASSDSGQGGDTQYF
v_gene: TRBV6-4
j_gene: TRBJ2-3
abundance: NA
d_gene: TRBD1

CDR3nt: TGTGCCAGCAGTGAAGCCGCAGCCTCTGGAAACACCATATATTTT
CDR3aa: CASSEAAASGNTIYF
v_gene: TRBV6-1
j_gene: TRBJ1-3
abundance: NA
d_gene: NA

CDR3nt: TGTGCCTGGAGTTCGACAGGGCTAGCGCCCTTCTACTATGGCTACACCTTC
CDR3aa: CAWSSTGLAPFYYGYTF
v_gene: TRBV30
j_gene: TRBJ1-2
abundance: many
d_gene: TRBD1

CDR3nt: TGTGCCAGCAGTGTCGGACAGGGGGCTTATAGCAATCAGCCCCAGCATTTT
CDR3aa: CASSVGQGAYSNQPQHF
v_gene: TRBV6-1
j_gene: TRBJ1-5
abundance: NA
d_gene: TRBD1

CDR3nt: TGTGCCAGCAGTGTTGCTAGCGGGGTAGGTGAGCAGTTCTTC
CDR3aa: CASSVASGVGEQFF
v_gene: TRBV2
j_gene: TRBJ2-1
abundance: few
d_gene: TRBD2

CDR3nt: TGTGCCTGGAGTATACAGGGGAACTATGGCTACACCTTC
CDR3aa: CAWSIQGNYGYTF
v_gene: TRBV30
j_gene: TRBJ1-2
abundance: NA
d_gene: TRBD1

CDR3nt: TGTGCCAGCAGCCAAGATCTGTCAGCGTTAGGGGGCGGCTACACCTTC
CDR3aa: CASSQDLSALGGGYTF
v_gene: TRBV4-2
j_gene: TRBJ1-2
abundance: NA
d_gene: TRBD1

CDR3nt: TGTGCCAGCAGCTTAAGCGAAGAGACCCAGTACTTC
CDR3aa: CASSLSEETQYF
v_gene: TRBV7-9
j_gene: TRBJ2-5
abundance: NA
d_gene: NA

CDR3nt: TGTGCCAGCAGCCAACAGGGAGACTATGGCTACACCTTC
CDR3aa: CASSQQGDYGYTF
v_gene: TRBV7-9
j_gene: TRBJ1-2
abundance: NA
d_gene: NA

CDR3nt: TGTGCCAGCAGTTTAGGGTCGCCCCACGGGACCTACGAGCAGTACTTC
CDR3aa: CASSLGSPHGTYEQYF
v_gene: TRBV27
j_gene: TRBJ2-7
abundance: NA
d_gene: NA

CDR3nt: TGTGCCAGCAGGACCGGACAGGTCTACGAGCAGTACTTC
CDR3aa: CASRTGQVYEQYF
v_gene: TRBV6-1
j_gene: TRBJ2-7
abundance: many
d_gene: TRBD1

CDR3nt: TGTGCCAGCAGCTTAGGAAATCAGGGGCTAGAGGATCAGCCCCAGCATTTT
CDR3aa: CASSLGNQGLEDQPQHF
v_gene: TRBV7-9
j_gene: TRBJ1-5
abundance: NA
d_gene: NA

CDR3nt: TGTGCCAGCAGCTGGCGACTAGCGGAAAACACCGGGGAGCTGTTTTTT
CDR3aa: CASSWRLAENTGELFF
v_gene: TRBV7-6
j_gene: TRBJ2-2
abundance: NA
d_gene: TRBD2

CDR3nt: TGTGCCAGCAAAGGGGGGGGCATTCAGTACTTC
CDR3aa: CASKGGGIQYF
v_gene: TRBV6-1
j_gene: TRBJ2-4
abundance: NA
d_gene: NA

CDR3nt: TGTGCCAGCAGTTTGATAGCTACTAACTATGGCTACACCTTC
CDR3aa: CASSLIATNYGYTF
v_gene: TRBV27
j_gene: TRBJ1-2
abundance: NA
d_gene: NA

CDR3nt: TGTGCCAGCAGCTTGGTAGGGGGGAGACTATACAATGAGCAGTTCTTC
CDR3aa: CASSLVGGRLYNEQFF
v_gene: TRBV5-4
j_gene: TRBJ2-1
abundance: NA
d_gene: NA

CDR3nt: TGCGCCAGCAGCCTTACAGGGGAGAATACCTCACCCCTCCACTTT
CDR3aa: CASSLTGENTSPLHF
v_gene: TRBV4-1
j_gene: TRBJ1-6
abundance: few
d_gene: TRBD1

CDR3nt: TGTGCCAGCAGCCCCTTCACAGATACGCAGTATTTT
CDR3aa: CASSPFTDTQYF
v_gene: TRBV11-2
j_gene: TRBJ2-3
abundance: NA
d_gene: NA